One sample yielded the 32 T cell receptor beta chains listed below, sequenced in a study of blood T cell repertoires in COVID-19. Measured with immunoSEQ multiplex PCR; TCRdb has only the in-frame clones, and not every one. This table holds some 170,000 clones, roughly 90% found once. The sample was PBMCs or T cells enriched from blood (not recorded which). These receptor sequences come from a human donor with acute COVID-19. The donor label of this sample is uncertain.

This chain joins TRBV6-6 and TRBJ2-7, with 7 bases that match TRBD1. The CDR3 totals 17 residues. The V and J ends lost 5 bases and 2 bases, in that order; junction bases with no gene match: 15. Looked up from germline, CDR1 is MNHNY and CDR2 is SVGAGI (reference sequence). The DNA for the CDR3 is TGTGCCAGCAGTCCCCCTAAATCGACAGGGCGCACCTACGAGCAGTACTTC. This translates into CASSPPKSTGRTYEQYF.

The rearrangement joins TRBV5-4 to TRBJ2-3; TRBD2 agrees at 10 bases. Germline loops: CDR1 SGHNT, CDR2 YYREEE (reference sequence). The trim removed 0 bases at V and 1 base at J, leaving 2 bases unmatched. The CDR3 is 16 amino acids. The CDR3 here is CASSLGLAGGTDTQYF. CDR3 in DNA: TGTGCCAGCAGCTTGGGGCTAGCGGGGGGCACAGATACGCAGTATTTT.

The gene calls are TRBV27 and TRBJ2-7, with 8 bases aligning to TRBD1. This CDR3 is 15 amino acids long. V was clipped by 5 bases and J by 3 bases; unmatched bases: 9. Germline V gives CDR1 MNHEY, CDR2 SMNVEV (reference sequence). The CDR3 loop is CASSDSDRADYEQYF. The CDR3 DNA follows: TGTGCCAGCAGTGACTCGGACAGGGCCGACTACGAGCAGTACTTC.

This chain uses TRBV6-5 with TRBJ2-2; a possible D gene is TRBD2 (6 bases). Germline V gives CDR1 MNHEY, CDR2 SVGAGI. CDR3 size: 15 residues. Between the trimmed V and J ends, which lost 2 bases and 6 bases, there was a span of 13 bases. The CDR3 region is CASSYEAREAGELFF. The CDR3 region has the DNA TGTGCCAGCAGTTACGAAGCCAGGGAGGCCGGGGAGCTGTTTTTT.

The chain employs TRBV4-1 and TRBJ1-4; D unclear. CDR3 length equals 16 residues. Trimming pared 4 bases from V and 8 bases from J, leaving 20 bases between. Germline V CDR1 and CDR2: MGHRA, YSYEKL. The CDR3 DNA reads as TGCGCCAGCAGCCGATCAAGAAGGTCAGGCCCCGAAAAACTGTTTTTT. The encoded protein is CASSRSRRSGPEKLFF.

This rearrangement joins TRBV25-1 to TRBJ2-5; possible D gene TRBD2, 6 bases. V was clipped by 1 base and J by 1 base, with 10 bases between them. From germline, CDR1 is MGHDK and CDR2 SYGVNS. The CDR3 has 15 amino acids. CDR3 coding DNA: TGTGCCAGCAGTGAATCGTGGGGGGTCCAAGAGACCCAGTACTTC. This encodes CASSESWGVQETQYF.

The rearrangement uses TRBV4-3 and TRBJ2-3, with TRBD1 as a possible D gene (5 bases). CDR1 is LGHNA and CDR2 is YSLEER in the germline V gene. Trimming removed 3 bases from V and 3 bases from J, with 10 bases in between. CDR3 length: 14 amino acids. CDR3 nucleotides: TGCGCCAGCAGCCAGGCGCAGGGAACAGATACGCAGTATTTT. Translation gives CASSQAQGTDTQYF.

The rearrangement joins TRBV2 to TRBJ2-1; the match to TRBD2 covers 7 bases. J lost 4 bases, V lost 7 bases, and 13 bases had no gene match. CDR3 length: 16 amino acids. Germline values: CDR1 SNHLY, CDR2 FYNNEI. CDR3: CASIPVSGAGYNEQFF. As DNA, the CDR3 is TGTGCCAGCATCCCCGTGAGCGGGGCCGGATACAATGAGCAGTTCTTC.

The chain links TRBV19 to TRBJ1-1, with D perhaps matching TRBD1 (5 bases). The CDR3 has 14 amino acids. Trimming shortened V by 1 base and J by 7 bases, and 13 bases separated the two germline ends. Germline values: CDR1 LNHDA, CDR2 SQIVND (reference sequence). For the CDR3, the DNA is TGTGCCAGTAGTATAGGGGGCGGGGCGGTTGAAGCTTTCTTT. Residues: CASSIGGGAVEAFF.

The CDR3 region is CASSLRKRGTVTQYF. DNA of the CDR3: TGTGCCAGCAGCCTAAGAAAAAGGGGGACAGTAACGCAGTATTTT. The chain has TRBV3-1 (or the pseudogene TRBV3-2) and TRBJ2-3, with 7 bases identical to TRBD1. This CDR3 region has 15 residues. The junction had 13 bases not matched to a gene; V was cut back by 4 bases and J by 9 bases. In germline, CDR1 is LGHDT, CDR2 YNNKEL (reference sequence).

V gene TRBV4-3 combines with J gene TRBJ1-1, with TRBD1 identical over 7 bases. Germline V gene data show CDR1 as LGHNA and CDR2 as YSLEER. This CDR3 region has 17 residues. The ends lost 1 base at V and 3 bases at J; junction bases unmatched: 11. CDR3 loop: CASSQGGGGRTDTEAFF. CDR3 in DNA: TGCGCCAGCAGCCAAGGAGGAGGGGGCCGGACGGACACTGAAGCTTTCTTT.

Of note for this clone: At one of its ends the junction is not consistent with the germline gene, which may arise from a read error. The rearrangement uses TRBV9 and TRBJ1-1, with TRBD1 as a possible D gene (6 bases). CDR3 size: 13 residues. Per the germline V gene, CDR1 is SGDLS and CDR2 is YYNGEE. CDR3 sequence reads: CASSVGGDSGAFF. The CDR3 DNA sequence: TGTGCCAGCAGTGTAGGGGGGGACTCTGGAGCTTTCTTT.

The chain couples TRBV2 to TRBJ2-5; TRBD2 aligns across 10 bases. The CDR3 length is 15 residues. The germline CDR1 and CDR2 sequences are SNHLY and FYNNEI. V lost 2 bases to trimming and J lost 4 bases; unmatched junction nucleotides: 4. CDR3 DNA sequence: TGTGCCAGCAGTGAAACTAGCGGGGCAGGAGAGACCCAGTACTTC. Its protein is CASSETSGAGETQYF.

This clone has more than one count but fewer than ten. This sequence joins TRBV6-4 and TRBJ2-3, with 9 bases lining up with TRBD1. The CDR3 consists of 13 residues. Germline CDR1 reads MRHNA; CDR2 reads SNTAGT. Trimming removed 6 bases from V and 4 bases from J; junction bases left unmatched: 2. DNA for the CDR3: TGTGCCAGCAGAAGGACAGGGGCAGATACGCAGTATTTT. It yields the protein CASRRTGADTQYF.

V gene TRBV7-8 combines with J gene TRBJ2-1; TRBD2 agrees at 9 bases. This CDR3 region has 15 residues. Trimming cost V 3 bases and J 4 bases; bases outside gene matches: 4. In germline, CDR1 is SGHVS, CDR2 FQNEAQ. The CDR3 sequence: CASSFSGGLYNEQFF. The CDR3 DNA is TGTGCCAGCAGCTTTAGCGGGGGACTTTACAATGAGCAGTTCTTC. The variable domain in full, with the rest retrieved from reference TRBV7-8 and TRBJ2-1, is GAGVSQSPRYKVAKRGQDVALRCDPISGHVSLFWYQQALGQGPEFLTYFQNEAQLDKSGLPSDRFFAERPEGSVSTLKIQRTQQEDSAVYLCASSFSGGLYNEQFFGPGTRLTVL.

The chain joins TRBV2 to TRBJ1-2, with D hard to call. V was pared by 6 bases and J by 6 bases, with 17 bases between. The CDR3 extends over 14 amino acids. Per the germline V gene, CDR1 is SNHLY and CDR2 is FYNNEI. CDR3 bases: TGTGCCAGCAGCGAATCGTCCGAGGTTCATGGCTACACCTTC. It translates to CASSESSEVHGYTF.

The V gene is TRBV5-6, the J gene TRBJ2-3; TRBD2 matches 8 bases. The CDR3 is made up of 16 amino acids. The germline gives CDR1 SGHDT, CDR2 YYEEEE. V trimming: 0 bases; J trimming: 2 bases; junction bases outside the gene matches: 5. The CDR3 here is CASSLVRRGATDTQYF. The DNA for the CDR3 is TGTGCCAGCAGCTTGGTGAGGCGGGGGGCCACAGATACGCAGTATTTT.

The CDR3 spells CASSQGQNNEKLFF. The CDR3 DNA reads as TGTGCCAGCAGCCAAGGACAGAATAATGAAAAACTGTTTTTT. V gene TRBV14 combines with J gene TRBJ1-4; a possible D gene is TRBD1 (5 bases). This CDR3 has 14 residues. Germline assignment: CDR1 SGHDN and CDR2 FVKESK. Trimming left V 1 base short and J 4 bases short, with 7 bases between.

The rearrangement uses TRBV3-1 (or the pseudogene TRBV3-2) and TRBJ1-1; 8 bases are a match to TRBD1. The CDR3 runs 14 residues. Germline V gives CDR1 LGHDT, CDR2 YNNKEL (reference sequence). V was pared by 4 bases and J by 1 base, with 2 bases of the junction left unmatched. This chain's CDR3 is CASSRQGQNTEAFF. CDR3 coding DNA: TGTGCCAGCAGCCGACAGGGGCAGAACACTGAAGCTTTCTTT.

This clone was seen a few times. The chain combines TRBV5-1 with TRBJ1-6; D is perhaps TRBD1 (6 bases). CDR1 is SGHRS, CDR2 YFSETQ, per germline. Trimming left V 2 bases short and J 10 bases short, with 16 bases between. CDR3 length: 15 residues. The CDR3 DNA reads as TGCGCCAGCAGCTTAGAGGGGGTATTCTTCTCACCCCTCCACTTT. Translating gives CASSLEGVFFSPLHF.

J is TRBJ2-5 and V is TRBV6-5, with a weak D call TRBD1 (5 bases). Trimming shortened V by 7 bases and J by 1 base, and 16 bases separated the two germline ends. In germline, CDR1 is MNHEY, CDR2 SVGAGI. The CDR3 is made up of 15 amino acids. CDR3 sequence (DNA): TGTGCCAGCATTCCTTTGGGGCAGCCCCAAGAGACCCAGTACTTC. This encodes CASIPLGQPQETQYF.

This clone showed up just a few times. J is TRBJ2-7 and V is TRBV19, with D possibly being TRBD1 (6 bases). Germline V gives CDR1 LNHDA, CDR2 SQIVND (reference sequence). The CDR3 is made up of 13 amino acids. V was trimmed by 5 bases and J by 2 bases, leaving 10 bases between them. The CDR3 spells CASSERGTYEQYF. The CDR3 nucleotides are TGTGCCAGTAGTGAGAGGGGGACCTACGAGCAGTACTTC.

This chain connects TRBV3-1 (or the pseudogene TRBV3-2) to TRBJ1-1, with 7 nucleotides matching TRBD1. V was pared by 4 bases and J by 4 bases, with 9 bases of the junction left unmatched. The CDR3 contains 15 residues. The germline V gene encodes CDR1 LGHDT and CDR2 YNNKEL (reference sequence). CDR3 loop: CASSRLTGDSTEAFF. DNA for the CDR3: TGTGCCAGCAGCCGCCTAACAGGGGATAGCACTGAAGCTTTCTTT.

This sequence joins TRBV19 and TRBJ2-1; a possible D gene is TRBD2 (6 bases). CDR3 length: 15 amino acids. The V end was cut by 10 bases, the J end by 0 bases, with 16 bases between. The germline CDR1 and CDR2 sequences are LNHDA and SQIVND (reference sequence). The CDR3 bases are TGTGCCACCAGTCGGGACTGGAGCTCCTACAATGAGCAGTTCTTC. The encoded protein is CATSRDWSSYNEQFF.

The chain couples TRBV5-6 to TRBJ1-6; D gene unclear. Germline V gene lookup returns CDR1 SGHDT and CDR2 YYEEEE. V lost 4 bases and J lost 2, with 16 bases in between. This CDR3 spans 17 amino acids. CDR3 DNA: TGTGCCAGCAGCCGGGCGGGGATAGGAGCCTATAATTCACCCCTCCACTTT. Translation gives CASSRAGIGAYNSPLHF.

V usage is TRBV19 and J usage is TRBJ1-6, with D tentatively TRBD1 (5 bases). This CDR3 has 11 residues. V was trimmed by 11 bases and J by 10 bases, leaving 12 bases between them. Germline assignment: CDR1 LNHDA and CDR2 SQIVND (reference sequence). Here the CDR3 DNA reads TGTGCCTCGGGGGGGGACTCACCCCTCCACTTT. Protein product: CASGGDSPLHF.

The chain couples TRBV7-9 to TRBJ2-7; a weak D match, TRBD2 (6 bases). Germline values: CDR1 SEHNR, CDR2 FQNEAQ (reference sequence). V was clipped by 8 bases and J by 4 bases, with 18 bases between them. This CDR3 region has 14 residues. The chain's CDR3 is CASRSTEGRYEQYF. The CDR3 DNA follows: TGTGCCAGCCGATCTACGGAGGGAAGGTACGAGCAGTACTTC.

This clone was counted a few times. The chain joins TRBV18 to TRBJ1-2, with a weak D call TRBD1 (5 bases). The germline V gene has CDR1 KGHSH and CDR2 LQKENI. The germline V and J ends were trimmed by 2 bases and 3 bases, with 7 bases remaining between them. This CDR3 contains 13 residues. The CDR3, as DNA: TGTGCCAGCTCACCAGGGGGGGACTATGGCTACACCTTC. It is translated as CASSPGGDYGYTF.

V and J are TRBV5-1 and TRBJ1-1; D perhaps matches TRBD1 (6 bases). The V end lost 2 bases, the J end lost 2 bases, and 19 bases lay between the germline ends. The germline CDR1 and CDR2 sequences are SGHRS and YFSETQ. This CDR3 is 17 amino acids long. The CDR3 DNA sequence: TGCGCCAGCAGCTTACAGGGTACCCTGGGCATTAACACTGAAGCTTTCTTT. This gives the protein CASSLQGTLGINTEAFF.

CDR3 loop: CASSEGWRGYEKLFF. DNA for the CDR3: TGTGCCAGCAGTGAAGGTTGGCGCGGATATGAAAAACTGTTTTTT. The chain combines TRBV2 with TRBJ1-4; no clear D. This CDR3 is 15 amino acids long. V dropped 1 base and J dropped 6 bases, with 12 bases sitting between them. The V gene's germline CDR1 is SNHLY and CDR2 FYNNEI.

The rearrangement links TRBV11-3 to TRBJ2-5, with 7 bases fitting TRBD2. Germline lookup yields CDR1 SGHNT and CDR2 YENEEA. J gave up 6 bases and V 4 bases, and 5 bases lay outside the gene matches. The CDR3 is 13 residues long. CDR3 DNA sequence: TGTGCCAGCAGCTCTGGGGGGGGGAAGACCCAGTACTTC. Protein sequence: CASSSGGGKTQYF.

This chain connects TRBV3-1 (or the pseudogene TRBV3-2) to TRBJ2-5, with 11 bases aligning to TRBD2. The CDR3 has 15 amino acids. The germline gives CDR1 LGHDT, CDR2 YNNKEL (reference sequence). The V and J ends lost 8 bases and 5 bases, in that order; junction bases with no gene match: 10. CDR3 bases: TGTGCCAGCGGGGTAGCGGGGGGGTTGTTGGAGACCCAGTACTTC. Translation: CASGVAGGLLETQYF.